This TCR beta chain was obtained from a study of technical replicates of blood from a handful of donors. This CDR3 has 14 amino acids. Germline V gene data show CDR1 as MNHNY and CDR2 as SVGAGI (reference sequence). V trimming: 8 bases; J trimming: 2 bases; junction bases outside the gene matches: 8. Data came from immunoSEQ multiplex PCR; TCRdb stores just in-frame clones and leaves some out. The sample gives under 85,000 clones, roughly 90% of which show up once; roughly 0.39% is in the top ten. The sample was T cells isolated from PBMCs. The sequence derives from a human donor in good health. The J gene is TRBJ2-7, the V gene TRBV6-6, with 8 bases fitting TRBD2. CDR3 amino acids: CASFAAGGAYEQYF. The CDR3, as DNA: TGTGCCAGCTTCGCGGCGGGAGGAGCCTACGAGCAGTACTTC.